This T cell receptor (beta chain) was identified in a study of T cells after yellow fever vaccination. Overall study findings and caveats: Weaker overall, the secondary response nonetheless peaked faster (day 5 versus 15).

A 5'RACE template-switching step, the method used to make TCR cDNA, added a universal primer site and UMIs. Using its own MiXCR run on the 5' RACE reads, TCRdb lists one record per CDR3 protein. The repertoire holds some 260,000 distinct CDR3 sequences, with 5.2% as singletons. The CDR3 sequence is 16 residues long. V lost 3 bases, J lost 0 bases, and 13 bases lay in between. This clonotype was seen ten or more times. Its antigen is not known. The sequenced sample was CD4+ T cells sorted from PBMCs, obtained on the day of the yellow fever booster vaccination. The V and J genes are TRBV12-3 or TRBV12-4 and TRBJ2-3; no definite D call. The source is a man younger than 35 who received the YFV17D yellow fever vaccine. Written as DNA, the CDR3 is TGTGCCAGCAGTTTCACGCAAGGTTCTAGCACAGATACGCAGTATTTT. The encoded protein is CASSFTQGSSTDTQYF.